This T cell receptor beta chain was observed in a study of blood T cells in healthy people across ages. Study-level results: Long-lived donors carried more naive CD4+ cells and greater diversity than aged donors.

Sample-barcoded 5' priming and a J-beta primer mix drove a second PCR of 7 to 11 cycles. TCRdb ran MiXCR on the 5' RACE reads and lists one entry per CDR3 protein. The repertoire includes more than 700,000 distinct CDR3 sequences, about half of them detected once, and roughly 20% sits in the top ten. V was trimmed by 3 bases and J by 9 bases, leaving 13 bases between them. The CDR3 is 13 amino acids. Comment on this clonotype: The antigen is unknown. This could be a read error, since a much larger clone is one nucleotide away.

The donors, aged 6 to 90, were healthy Caucasians from Russia. Peripheral blood, about 9.3 milliliters per donor, was collected. The receptor was derived from a man aged 80 or over in good health. The chain uses TRBV12-3 or TRBV12-4 and TRBJ2-3; perhaps D is TRBD1 or TRBD2 (5 bases each). Source material: blood. The CDR3 spells CASSLVRDETQYF. The CDR3 DNA reads as TGTGCCAGCAGTTTGGTCCGGGACGAAACGCAGTATTTT.